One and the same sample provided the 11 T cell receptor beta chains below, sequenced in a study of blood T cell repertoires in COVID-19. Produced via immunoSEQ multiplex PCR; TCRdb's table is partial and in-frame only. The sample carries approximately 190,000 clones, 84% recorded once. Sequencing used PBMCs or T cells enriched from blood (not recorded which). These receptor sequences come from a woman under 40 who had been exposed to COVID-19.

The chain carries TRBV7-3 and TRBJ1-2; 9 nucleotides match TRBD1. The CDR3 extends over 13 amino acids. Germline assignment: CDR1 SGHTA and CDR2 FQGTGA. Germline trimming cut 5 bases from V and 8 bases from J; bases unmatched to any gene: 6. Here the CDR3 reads CASSAGTGWGYTF. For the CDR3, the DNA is TGTGCCAGCAGCGCCGGGACAGGGTGGGGCTACACCTTC.

CDR3 sequence reads: CASSDRDRGASEQYF. The CDR3 nucleotides read TGTGCCAGCAGCGACCGGGACAGGGGCGCCTCCGAGCAGTACTTC. The chain joins TRBV9 to TRBJ2-7; 10 bases are a match to TRBD1. CDR1 is SGDLS, CDR2 YYNGEE, per germline. There are 15 residues in the CDR3. Trimming removed 3 bases from V and 6 bases from J; junction bases left unmatched: 9.

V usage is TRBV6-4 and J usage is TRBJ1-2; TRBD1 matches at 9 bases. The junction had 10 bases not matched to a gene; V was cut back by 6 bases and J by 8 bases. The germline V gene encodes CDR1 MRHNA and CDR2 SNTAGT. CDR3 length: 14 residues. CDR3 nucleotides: TGTGCCAGCAGGGCCGGACAGGGGTCAGGGGGCTACACCTTC. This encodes CASRAGQGSGGYTF.

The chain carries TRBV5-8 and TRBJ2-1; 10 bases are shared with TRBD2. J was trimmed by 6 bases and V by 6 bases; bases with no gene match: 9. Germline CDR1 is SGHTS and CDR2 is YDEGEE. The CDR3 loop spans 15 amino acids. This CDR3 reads CASIERSGGFNEQFF. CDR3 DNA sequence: TGTGCCAGCATCGAACGTAGCGGGGGGTTCAATGAGCAGTTCTTC.

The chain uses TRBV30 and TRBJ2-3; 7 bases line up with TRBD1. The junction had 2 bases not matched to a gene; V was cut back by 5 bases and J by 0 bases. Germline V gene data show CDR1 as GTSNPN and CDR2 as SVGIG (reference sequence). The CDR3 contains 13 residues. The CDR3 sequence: CAWDRVSTDTQYF. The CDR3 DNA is TGTGCCTGGGACAGGGTTAGCACAGATACGCAGTATTTT.

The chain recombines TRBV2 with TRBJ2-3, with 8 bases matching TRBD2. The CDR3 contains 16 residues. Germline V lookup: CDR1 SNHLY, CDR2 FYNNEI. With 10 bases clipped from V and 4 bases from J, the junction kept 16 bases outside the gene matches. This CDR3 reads CATSSSRAGVADTQYF. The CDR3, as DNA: TGTGCCACTTCTTCGAGTCGAGCGGGGGTGGCAGATACGCAGTATTTT.

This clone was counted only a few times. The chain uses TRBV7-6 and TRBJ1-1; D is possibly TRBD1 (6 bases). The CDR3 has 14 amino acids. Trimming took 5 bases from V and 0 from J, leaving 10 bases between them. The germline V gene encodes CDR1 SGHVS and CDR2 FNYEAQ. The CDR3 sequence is CASSITGMNTEAFF. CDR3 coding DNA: TGTGCCAGCAGCATCACAGGGATGAACACTGAAGCTTTCTTT.

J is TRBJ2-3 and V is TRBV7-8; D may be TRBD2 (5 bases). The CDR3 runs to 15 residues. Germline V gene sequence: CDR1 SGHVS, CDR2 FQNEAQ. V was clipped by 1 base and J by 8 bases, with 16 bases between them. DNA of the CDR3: TGTGCCAGCAGCTTAGGTCCTAGCTCGGTGCGTACGCAGTATTTT. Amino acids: CASSLGPSSVRTQYF.

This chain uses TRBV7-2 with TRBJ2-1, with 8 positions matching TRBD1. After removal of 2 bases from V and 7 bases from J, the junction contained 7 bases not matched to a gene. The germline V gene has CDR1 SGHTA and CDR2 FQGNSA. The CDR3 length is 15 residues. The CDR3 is CASSLYYTGGNEQFF. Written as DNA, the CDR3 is TGTGCCAGCAGCTTATATTACACAGGGGGTAATGAGCAGTTCTTC.

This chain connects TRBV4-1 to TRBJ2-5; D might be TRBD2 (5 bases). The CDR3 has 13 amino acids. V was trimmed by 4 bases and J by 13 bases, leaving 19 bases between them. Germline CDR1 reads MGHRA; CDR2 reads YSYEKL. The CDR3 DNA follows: TGCGCCAGCAGCCCCCGGCCCCTAGCCGGCCCGTACTTC. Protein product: CASSPRPLAGPYF.

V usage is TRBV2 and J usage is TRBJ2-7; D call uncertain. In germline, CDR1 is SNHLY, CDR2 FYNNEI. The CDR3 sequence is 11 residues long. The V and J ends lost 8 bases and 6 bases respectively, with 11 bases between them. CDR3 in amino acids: CASLLLVEQYF. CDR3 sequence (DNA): TGTGCCAGCCTCCTTTTAGTCGAGCAGTACTTC. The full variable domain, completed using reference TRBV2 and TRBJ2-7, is EPEVTQTPSHQVTQMGQEVILRCVPISNHLYFYWYRQILGQKVEFLVSFYNNEISEKSEIFDDQFSVERPDGSNFTLKIRSTKLEDSAMYFCASLLLVEQYFGPGTRLTVT.